This T cell receptor beta chain was captured in a study of chemoradiotherapy in HPV16-positive cancers. Whole-study context: Functional T-cell assays on a couple of HPV16-positive patients' cells defined candidate HPV-specific clones and common TCR motifs. Study observations and caveats: Candidate HPV-specific clones and E7-related TCR motifs grew in tumor during treatment. Only two HPV16-positive patients supplied the functional HPV-specificity definition.

In the case of this clone: Antigen unknown.

Only in-frame clones appear in the TCRdb table, and some are missing; sequencing was by immunoSEQ multiplex PCR. Counted here are 15,000 to 20,000 clones, approximately 88% occurring once; the ten biggest clones make up more than 3%. Repertoires were sampled repeatedly during chemoradiotherapy. Trimming removed 1 base from V and 5 bases from J; junction bases left unmatched: 9. The CDR3 contains 16 residues. Germline CDR1 reads SGHAT; CDR2 reads FQNNGV. This chain links TRBV11-2 with TRBJ2-5; 8 bases are shared with TRBD1. Source: blood, taken from a patient who underwent chemoradiotherapy. The sequence was obtained from a human donor with HPV-associated anogenital cancer. CDR3 loop: CASSLGAGGIWETQYF. CDR3 in DNA: TGTGCCAGCAGCTTAGGGGCAGGGGGCATTTGGGAGACCCAGTACTTC.